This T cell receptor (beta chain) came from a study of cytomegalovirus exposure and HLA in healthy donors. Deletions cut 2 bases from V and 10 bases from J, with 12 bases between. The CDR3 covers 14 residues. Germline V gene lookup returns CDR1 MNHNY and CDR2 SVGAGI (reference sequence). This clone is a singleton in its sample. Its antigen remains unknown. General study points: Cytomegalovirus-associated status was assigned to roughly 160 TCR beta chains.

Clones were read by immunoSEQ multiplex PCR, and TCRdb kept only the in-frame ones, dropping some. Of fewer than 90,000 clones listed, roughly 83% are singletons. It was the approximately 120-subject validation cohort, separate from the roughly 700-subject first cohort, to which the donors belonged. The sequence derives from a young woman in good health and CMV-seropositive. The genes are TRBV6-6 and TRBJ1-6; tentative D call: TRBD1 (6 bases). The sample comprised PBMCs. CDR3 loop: CASSYPGEGSPLHF. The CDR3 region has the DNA TGTGCCAGCAGTTACCCAGGGGAAGGCTCACCCCTCCACTTT.